This T cell receptor beta chain originates from a study of blood T cell repertoires in COVID-19. Background on the study: Sources were T cells, B-cell-depleted T cells, or PBMCs; the material itself was cDNA or gDNA.

The assay was immunoSEQ multiplex PCR, and TCRdb's table has in-frame clones only and misses some. Of roughly 250,000 clones listed, around nine tenths are singletons. V dropped 6 bases and J dropped 3 bases, with 15 bases sitting between them. Per germline, CDR1 LNHDA and CDR2 SQIVND (reference sequence). This CDR3 is built from 14 residues. The specimen sequenced was peripheral blood. The chain couples TRBV19 to TRBJ2-7; TRBD1 might be the D (6 bases). The clonotype was recovered from a woman aged 40 to 50 who had recovered from COVID-19. CDR3 DNA sequence: TGTGCCAGTAGCCCCGGGACACCCTACTACGAGCAGTACTTC. Translation: CASSPGTPYYEQYF.